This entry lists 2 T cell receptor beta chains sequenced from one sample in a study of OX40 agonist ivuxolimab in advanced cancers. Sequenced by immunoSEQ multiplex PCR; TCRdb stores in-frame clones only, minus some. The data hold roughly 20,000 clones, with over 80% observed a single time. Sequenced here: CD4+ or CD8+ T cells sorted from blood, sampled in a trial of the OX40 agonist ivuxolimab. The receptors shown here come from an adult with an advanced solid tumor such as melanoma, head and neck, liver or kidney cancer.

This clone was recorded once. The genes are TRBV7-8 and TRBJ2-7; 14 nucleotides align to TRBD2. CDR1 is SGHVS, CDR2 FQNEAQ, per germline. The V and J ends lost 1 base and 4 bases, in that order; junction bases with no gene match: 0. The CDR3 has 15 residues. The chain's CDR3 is CASSLGLAGGYEQYF. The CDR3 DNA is TGTGCCAGCAGCTTAGGACTAGCGGGAGGGTACGAGCAGTACTTC.

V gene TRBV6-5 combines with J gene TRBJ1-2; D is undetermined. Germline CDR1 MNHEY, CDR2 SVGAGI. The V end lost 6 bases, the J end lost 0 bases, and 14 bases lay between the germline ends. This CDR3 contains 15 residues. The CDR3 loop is CASSSRAFTNYGYTF. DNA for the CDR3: TGTGCCAGCAGCTCTCGGGCTTTTACTAACTATGGCTACACCTTC.